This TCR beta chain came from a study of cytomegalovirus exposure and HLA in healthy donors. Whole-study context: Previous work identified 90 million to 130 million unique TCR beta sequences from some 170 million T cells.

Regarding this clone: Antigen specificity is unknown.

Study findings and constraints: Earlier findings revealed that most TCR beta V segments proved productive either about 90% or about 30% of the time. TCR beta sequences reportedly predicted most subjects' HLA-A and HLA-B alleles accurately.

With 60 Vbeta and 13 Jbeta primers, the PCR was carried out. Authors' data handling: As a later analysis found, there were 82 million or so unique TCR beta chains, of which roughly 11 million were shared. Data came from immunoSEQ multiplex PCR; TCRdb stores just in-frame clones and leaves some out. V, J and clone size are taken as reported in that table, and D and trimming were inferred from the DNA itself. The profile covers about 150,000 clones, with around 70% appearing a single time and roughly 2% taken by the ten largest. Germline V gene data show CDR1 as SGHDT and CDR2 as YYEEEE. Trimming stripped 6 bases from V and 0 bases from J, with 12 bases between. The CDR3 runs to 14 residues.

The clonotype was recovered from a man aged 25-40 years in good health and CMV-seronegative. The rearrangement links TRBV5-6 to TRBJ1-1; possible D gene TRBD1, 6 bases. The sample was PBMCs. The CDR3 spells CASIPGGLNTEAFF. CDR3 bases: TGTGCCAGCATCCCGGGGGGCCTGAACACTGAAGCTTTCTTT.